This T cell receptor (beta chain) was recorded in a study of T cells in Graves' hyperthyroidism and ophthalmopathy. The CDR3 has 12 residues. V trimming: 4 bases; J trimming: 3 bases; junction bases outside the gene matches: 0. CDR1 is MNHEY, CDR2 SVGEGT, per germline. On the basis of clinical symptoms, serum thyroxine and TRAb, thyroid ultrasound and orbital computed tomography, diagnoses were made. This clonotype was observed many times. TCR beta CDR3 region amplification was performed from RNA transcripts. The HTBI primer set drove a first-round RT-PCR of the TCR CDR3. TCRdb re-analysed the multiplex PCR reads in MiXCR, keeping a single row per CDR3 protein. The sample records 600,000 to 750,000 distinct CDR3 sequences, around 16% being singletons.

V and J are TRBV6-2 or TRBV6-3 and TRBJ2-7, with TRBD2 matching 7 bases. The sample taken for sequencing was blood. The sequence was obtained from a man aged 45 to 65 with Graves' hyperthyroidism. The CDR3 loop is CASSWEGYEQYF. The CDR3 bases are TGTGCCAGCAGTTGGGAGGGCTACGAGCAGTACTTC.